These 19 T cell receptor beta chains came from one sample sequenced in a study of cytomegalovirus exposure and HLA in healthy donors. PCR was performed using 60 Vbeta and 13 Jbeta primers. Produced via immunoSEQ multiplex PCR; TCRdb's table is partial and in-frame only. Altogether some 110,000 clones are present, around 80% being singletons, with the ten largest covering approximately 5.1%. Sequences were obtained from PBMCs. The receptors were gathered from a male donor in good health and CMV-seronegative.

This clone was seen a single time. The chain is built from TRBV7-9 and TRBJ2-1; 8 positions match TRBD2. From germline, CDR1 is SEHNR and CDR2 FQNEAQ (reference sequence). This CDR3 comprises 17 residues. V shed 5 bases, J shed 6 bases, and the junction held 15 bases outside the gene matches. CDR3 sequence reads: CASSPGTNQRGGNEQFF. The CDR3 nucleotides are TGTGCCAGCAGCCCGGGGACTAACCAACGGGGGGGCAATGAGCAGTTCTTC.

This chain connects TRBV7-8 to TRBJ2-1; TRBD2 aligns across 11 bases. Germline V gene data show CDR1 as SGHVS and CDR2 as FQNEAQ. V lost 3 bases, J lost 6 bases, and 13 bases stayed unmatched. The CDR3 sequence is 18 residues long. CDR3 DNA: TGTGCCAGCAGCTTCCCGCTTAGACTAGCGGGACAAGGCAATGAGCAGTTCTTC. This gives the protein CASSFPLRLAGQGNEQFF. Full variable domain (missing parts from reference TRBV7-8 and TRBJ2-1): GAGVSQSPRYKVAKRGQDVALRCDPISGHVSLFWYQQALGQGPEFLTYFQNEAQLDKSGLPSDRFFAERPEGSVSTLKIQRTQQEDSAVYLCASSFPLRLAGQGNEQFFGPGTRLTVL.

This chain connects TRBV28 to TRBJ2-7, with 16 bases matching TRBD2. The CDR3 is made up of 16 amino acids. CDR1 is MDHEN, CDR2 SYDVKM, per germline. The trim removed 4 bases at V and 5 bases at J, leaving 5 bases unmatched. CDR3 loop: CASSSPGTSGRDEQYF. The CDR3 DNA follows: TGTGCCAGCAGTTCCCCAGGGACTAGCGGGAGGGACGAGCAGTACTTC.

The V call is TRBV4-2, the J call TRBJ1-3, with 11 bases matching TRBD1. The CDR3 length is 18 residues. Looked up from germline, CDR1 is LGHNA and CDR2 is YNFKEQ. The V and J ends lost 2 bases and 1 base, in that order; junction bases with no gene match: 7. CDR3 nucleotides: TGTGCCAGCAGCCAAACCACAGGGACAGGGGGGTCTGGAAACACCATATATTTT. Its protein is CASSQTTGTGGSGNTIYF.

V is TRBV28 and J is TRBJ2-7; no clear D. Germline CDR1 and CDR2: MDHEN and SYDVKM. Between the trimmed V and J ends, which lost 2 bases and 2 bases, there was a span of 10 bases. The CDR3 runs 14 residues. The CDR3 region is CASSLVGLAYEQYF. The CDR3 DNA sequence: TGTGCCAGCAGTTTAGTCGGGTTAGCCTACGAGCAGTACTTC.

The chain combines TRBV9 with TRBJ2-7, with a weak D call TRBD2 (7 bases). CDR3 length: 14 amino acids. The V and J ends lost 0 bases and 7 bases respectively, with 14 bases between them. Germline V gene data show CDR1 as SGDLS and CDR2 as YYNGEE. CDR3 region: CASSVDAGAREQYF. In nucleotides, the CDR3 is TGTGCCAGCAGCGTAGATGCGGGGGCGAGAGAGCAGTACTTC.

The rearrangement uses TRBV2 and TRBJ2-2; TRBD1 might be the D (6 bases). The CDR3 spans 16 residues. Germline assignment: CDR1 SNHLY and CDR2 FYNNEI. Deletions cut 6 bases from V and 0 bases from J, with 14 bases between. This chain's CDR3 is CASRSGTLSNTGELFF. The CDR3 nucleotides read TGTGCCAGCAGATCCGGGACACTCTCGAACACCGGGGAGCTGTTTTTT.

V gene TRBV7-2 combines with J gene TRBJ2-7; 9 nucleotides align to TRBD2. Germline-derived CDR1 and CDR2 are SGHTA and FQGNSA. The CDR3 runs to 16 residues. J gave up 2 bases and V 3 bases, and 8 bases lay outside the gene matches. CDR3 loop: CASSFGGVAGAYEQYF. The DNA of the CDR3 is TGTGCCAGCAGCTTTGGCGGAGTAGCGGGGGCCTACGAGCAGTACTTC.

Of note for this clone: This same CDR3 is encoded by further DNA sequences in the sample. This sequence joins TRBV6-5 and TRBJ2-5; D perhaps matches TRBD1 (6 bases). Germline V gene data show CDR1 as MNHEY and CDR2 as SVGAGI. The length of the CDR3 is 13 residues. With 0 bases removed from V and 5 bases from J, the gap between germline ends came to 7 bases. The CDR3 sequence: CASSYSRGETQYF. The DNA of the CDR3 is TGTGCCAGCAGTTACTCAAGGGGGGAGACCCAGTACTTC.

The chain is built from TRBV6-1 and TRBJ2-7; TRBD2 matches 10 bases. Trimming took 2 bases from V and 1 from J; bases not matched to a gene: 2. The CDR3 extends over 15 amino acids. In germline, CDR1 is MNHNS, CDR2 SASEGT. CDR3 protein: CASSEYSGRSYEQYF. Written as DNA, the CDR3 is TGTGCCAGCAGTGAATATAGCGGGAGGTCCTACGAGCAGTACTTC.

V is TRBV10-2 and J is TRBJ1-1; D is possibly TRBD1 (6 bases). Germline assignment: CDR1 WSHSY and CDR2 SAAADI. V lost 5 bases, J lost 5 bases, and 12 bases lay in between. The length of the CDR3 is 13 residues. The CDR3 sequence: CASSPGDWTEAFF. CDR3 bases: TGCGCCAGCAGTCCAGGGGATTGGACTGAAGCTTTCTTT.

The genes are TRBV4-2 and TRBJ2-1, with TRBD2 identical over 11 bases. CDR3 size: 19 residues. V lost 1 base and J lost 8; bases outside the gene matches: 16. From germline, CDR1 is LGHNA and CDR2 YNFKEQ. Here the CDR3 reads CASSQVIAGGLQMGDEQFF. The CDR3 DNA sequence: TGTGCCAGCAGCCAAGTGATAGCGGGAGGGCTTCAGATGGGCGATGAGCAGTTCTTC.

The CDR3 nucleotides read TGCAGCGTTTCCCTAATACTTAAAGATACGCAGTATTTT. This sequence encodes CSVSLILKDTQYF. The chain carries TRBV29-1 and TRBJ2-3; D is unclear. Between the trimmed V and J ends, which lost 5 bases and 5 bases, there was a span of 14 bases. This CDR3 is built from 13 residues. Germline V gene sequence: CDR1 SQVTM, CDR2 ANQGSEA.

The genes are TRBV27 and TRBJ2-7; TRBD2 agrees at 8 bases. CDR1 MNHEY and CDR2 SMNVEV come from the germline V gene (reference sequence). This CDR3 has 17 amino acids. V dropped 7 bases and J dropped 2; count of bases not matched to a gene: 16. For the CDR3, the DNA is TGTGCCAGCACTCTGGCCGCAGCGGGGGCGGTAACCTACGAGCAGTACTTC. This sequence encodes CASTLAAAGAVTYEQYF.

This clone was detected only once. The rearrangement uses TRBV4-1 and TRBJ2-5; D might be TRBD1 (7 bases). V was pared by 1 base and J by 5 bases, with 20 bases between. Germline V lookup: CDR1 MGHRA, CDR2 YSYEKL. The CDR3 totals 17 residues. The CDR3 DNA reads as TGCGCCAGCAGCCAAGGGGCCCAGCGACAGGGAGGTGAGACCCAGTACTTC. Translating it yields CASSQGAQRQGGETQYF.

The chain uses TRBV7-2 and TRBJ2-3, with TRBD1 as a possible D gene (7 bases). V lost 5 bases and J 3 bases, leaving 15 bases between the germline ends. The CDR3 totals 15 residues. CDR1 SGHTA and CDR2 FQGNSA come from the germline V gene. CDR3 in amino acids: CASSPRGTATDTQYF. Here the CDR3 DNA reads TGTGCCAGCAGCCCCCGCGGGACAGCAACAGATACGCAGTATTTT. The variable domain in full, completed from reference TRBV7-2 and TRBJ2-3, reads GAGVSQSPSNKVTEKGKDVELRCDPISGHTALYWYRQSLGQGLEFLIYFQGNSAPDKSGLPSDRFSAERTGGSVSTLTIQRTQQEDSAVYLCASSPRGTATDTQYFGPGTRLTVL.

This chain links TRBV6-1 with TRBJ1-2; D unclear. The V end lost 2 bases, the J end lost 4 bases, and 8 bases lay between the germline ends. CDR1 and CDR2 from the germline V gene are MNHNS and SASEGT. This CDR3 is built from 13 residues. CDR3 sequence reads: CASSESGSYGYTF. Written as DNA, the CDR3 is TGTGCCAGCAGTGAATCCGGGAGCTATGGCTACACCTTC.

The V gene is TRBV6-1, the J gene TRBJ1-2; D might be TRBD1 (5 bases). Germline CDR1 is MNHNS and CDR2 is SASEGT. CDR3 length equals 15 residues. With 4 bases removed from V and 5 bases from J, the gap between germline ends came to 17 bases. The CDR3 nucleotides read TGTGCCAGCAGTGTTTCTCTCGGGGGGGGGTATGGCTACACCTTC. It yields the protein CASSVSLGGGYGYTF.

This sequence joins TRBV6-1 and TRBJ2-3, with D tentatively TRBD1 (6 bases). Per germline, CDR1 MNHNS and CDR2 SASEGT. The germline V and J ends were trimmed by 2 bases and 1 base, with 10 bases remaining between them. This CDR3 is 15 amino acids long. CDR3 DNA: TGTGCCAGCAGTGAATTGGGGGCGGGCACAGATACGCAGTATTTT. Protein product: CASSELGAGTDTQYF.